A selection of T cell receptor beta chains follows, all from one sample in a study of blood T cell repertoires in COVID-19. Only in-frame clones appear in the TCRdb table, and some are missing; sequencing was by immunoSEQ multiplex PCR. The sample contains about 240,000 clones, 75% to 90% of which appear only once. Sequences were obtained from PBMCs or T cells enriched from blood (not recorded which). These receptors came from a man aged 35 to 55 who had recovered from COVID-19. The CDR3 runs from the conserved cysteine through the conserved F or W. A D gene is named only where the DNA matches it firmly. Expanded clones get a size class; other rows say once, few or many, or leave the size out.

D	V	size	J	DNA	CDR3
.	TRBV13	few	TRBJ2-7	TGTGCCAGCAGCTTAGTGCAGGAATCCTACGAGCAGTACTTC	CASSLVQESYEQYF
.	TRBV30	.	TRBJ2-7	TGTGCCTGGGACGTCTCGAGGTACGAGCAGTACTTC	CAWDVSRYEQYF
TRBD2	TRBV7-3	.	TRBJ2-1	TGTGCCAGCAGCTCACTAGCGGGGGGGCCCCCGGTAAACAATGAGCAGTTCTTC	CASSSLAGGPPVNNEQFF
TRBD1	TRBV7-8	.	TRBJ1-3	TGTGCCAGCAGCTTAGTAGAGGGGGCCTCTGGAAACACCATATATTTT	CASSLVEGASGNTIYF
TRBD1	TRBV7-8	.	TRBJ1-5	TGTGCCAGCAGCACATGGACAGGGGCGAGCAATCAGCCCCAGCATTTT	CASSTWTGASNQPQHF
.	TRBV7-6	few	TRBJ1-5	TGTGCCAGCAGCTTAAGCGAGGGTAGTCAGCCCCAGCATTTT	CASSLSEGSQPQHF
.	TRBV7-2	.	TRBJ1-3	TGTGCCAGCAGCTTTCTCGGCGGCATATCTGGAAACACCATATATTTT	CASSFLGGISGNTIYF
TRBD1	TRBV7-2	.	TRBJ2-7	TGTGCCAGCAGCTTAGACGGGACAGGTTTTTACGAGCAGTACTTC	CASSLDGTGFYEQYF
TRBD1	TRBV4-1	few	TRBJ2-7	TGCGCCAGCAGCCAAGACGGGCAGGGGGTTATCTACGAGCAGTACTTC	CASSQDGQGVIYEQYF
.	TRBV7-2	.	TRBJ1-3	TGTGCCAGCAGCTTAGCTGGCATCCGAAACACCATATATTTT	CASSLAGIRNTIYF
TRBD1	TRBV6-5	.	TRBJ1-2	TGTGCCGGGGGGACAGGGAAGATTAGTGGCTACACCTTC	CAGGTGKISGYTF
.	TRBV4-1	.	TRBJ1-2	TGCGCCAGCAGCCAAGATCAGGCCTCGGCCTACGGCTACACCTTC	CASSQDQASAYGYTF
TRBD2	TRBV5-1	.	TRBJ2-2	TGCGCCAGCAGCATGGGACTAGCGGGGGGGCGGAGCACCGGGGAGCTGTTTTTT	CASSMGLAGGRSTGELFF
TRBD1	TRBV4-1	.	TRBJ1-2	TGCGCCAGCAAAACCCCGGGACAGGGGCCTGGCTACACCTTC	CASKTPGQGPGYTF
TRBD1	TRBV9	.	TRBJ2-2	TGTGCCAGCAGCGTAGAGGACAGGGCCACCGGGGAGCTGTTTTTT	CASSVEDRATGELFF
.	TRBV9	.	TRBJ1-4	TGTGCCAGCAGTCAGGACAGACAAGCAACTAATGAAAAACTGTTTTTT	CASSQDRQATNEKLFF
TRBD2	TRBV28	.	TRBJ2-3	TGTGCCAGCATAGGTATTAGATATATCGGGACTAGCGGGGATGCAGATACGCAGTATTTT	CASIGIRYIGTSGDADTQYF
TRBD2	TRBV18	once	TRBJ2-1	TGTGCCAGCTCACCAACGGGACTAGCGGGAAAGGGCAATGAGCAGTTCTTC	CASSPTGLAGKGNEQFF
TRBD1	TRBV6-2/TRBV6-3	.	TRBJ2-1	TGTGCCAGCAGTTACCTGGGACAGGGGAACAATGAGCAGTTCTTC	CASSYLGQGNNEQFF
.	TRBV28	.	TRBJ2-1	TGTGCCAGCAGCCGGACAGATTACAATGAGCAGTTCTTC	CASSRTDYNEQFF
.	TRBV12-3/TRBV12-4	.	TRBJ1-5	TGTGCCAGCAGCCCGGGTGTCAGAGGATCCCAGCATTTT	CASSPGVRGSQHF
TRBD1	TRBV7-9	.	TRBJ2-7	TGTGCCAGCAAGGCACGGACAGGGGGTCCCTCCTACGAGCAGTACTTC	CASKARTGGPSYEQYF
.	TRBV4-1	once	TRBJ2-1	TGCGCCAGCAGCAGCGGGCCGCCGGCAGAACGGGGGCAGTTCTTC	CASSSGPPAERGQFF
.	TRBV19	.	TRBJ1-2	TGTGCCAGTAGTGTGCCACGTACCCCTCTATATGGCTACACCTTC	CASSVPRTPLYGYTF
TRBD1	TRBV28	.	TRBJ2-5	TGTGCCAGCAGAGCCACAGGGGTCGTCCGTAGAGAGACCCAGTACTTC	CASRATGVVRRETQYF
TRBD2	TRBV28	once	TRBJ2-2	TGTGCCAGCAGTTTTGGTAGCGGGAGGGCCCTCTCCGGGGAGCTGTTTTTT	CASSFGSGRALSGELFF
.	TRBV4-1	.	TRBJ1-4	TGCGCCAGCAGTGCGGGAAAAAGAAGTGAAAAACTGTTTTTT	CASSAGKRSEKLFF
.	TRBV9	once	TRBJ2-7	TGTGCCAGCAGCGTAGGCAACAGGGGGGGCTACGAGCAGTACTTC	CASSVGNRGGYEQYF
TRBD1	TRBV4-2	once	TRBJ1-2	TGTGCCAGCAGCCAAGATTCCCCCAGGACAGGGCAGTATGGCTACACCTTC	CASSQDSPRTGQYGYTF
.	TRBV5-8	.	TRBJ1-2	TGTGCCAGCAGCAACTACAGGTTCGTCCCCTATGGCTACACCTTC	CASSNYRFVPYGYTF
TRBD2	TRBV27	.	TRBJ2-7	TGTGCCAGCAGTTTCGGACTAGCGGGAGGGGGTTTGAGAGAGCAGTACTTC	CASSFGLAGGGLREQYF
.	TRBV7-2	.	TRBJ2-3	TGTGCCACCGGGAGAAGTCGGGTCACAGATACGCAGTATTTT	CATGRSRVTDTQYF
.	TRBV18	.	TRBJ1-6	TGTGCCAGCTCGCTCGACTCCGGTAATTCACCCCTCCACTTT	CASSLDSGNSPLHF
.	TRBV27	.	TRBJ2-1	TGTGCCAGCAGTTTTGCGATTAACATTAACGACCGTCAGGGTAGGCAGTTCTTC	CASSFAININDRQGRQFF